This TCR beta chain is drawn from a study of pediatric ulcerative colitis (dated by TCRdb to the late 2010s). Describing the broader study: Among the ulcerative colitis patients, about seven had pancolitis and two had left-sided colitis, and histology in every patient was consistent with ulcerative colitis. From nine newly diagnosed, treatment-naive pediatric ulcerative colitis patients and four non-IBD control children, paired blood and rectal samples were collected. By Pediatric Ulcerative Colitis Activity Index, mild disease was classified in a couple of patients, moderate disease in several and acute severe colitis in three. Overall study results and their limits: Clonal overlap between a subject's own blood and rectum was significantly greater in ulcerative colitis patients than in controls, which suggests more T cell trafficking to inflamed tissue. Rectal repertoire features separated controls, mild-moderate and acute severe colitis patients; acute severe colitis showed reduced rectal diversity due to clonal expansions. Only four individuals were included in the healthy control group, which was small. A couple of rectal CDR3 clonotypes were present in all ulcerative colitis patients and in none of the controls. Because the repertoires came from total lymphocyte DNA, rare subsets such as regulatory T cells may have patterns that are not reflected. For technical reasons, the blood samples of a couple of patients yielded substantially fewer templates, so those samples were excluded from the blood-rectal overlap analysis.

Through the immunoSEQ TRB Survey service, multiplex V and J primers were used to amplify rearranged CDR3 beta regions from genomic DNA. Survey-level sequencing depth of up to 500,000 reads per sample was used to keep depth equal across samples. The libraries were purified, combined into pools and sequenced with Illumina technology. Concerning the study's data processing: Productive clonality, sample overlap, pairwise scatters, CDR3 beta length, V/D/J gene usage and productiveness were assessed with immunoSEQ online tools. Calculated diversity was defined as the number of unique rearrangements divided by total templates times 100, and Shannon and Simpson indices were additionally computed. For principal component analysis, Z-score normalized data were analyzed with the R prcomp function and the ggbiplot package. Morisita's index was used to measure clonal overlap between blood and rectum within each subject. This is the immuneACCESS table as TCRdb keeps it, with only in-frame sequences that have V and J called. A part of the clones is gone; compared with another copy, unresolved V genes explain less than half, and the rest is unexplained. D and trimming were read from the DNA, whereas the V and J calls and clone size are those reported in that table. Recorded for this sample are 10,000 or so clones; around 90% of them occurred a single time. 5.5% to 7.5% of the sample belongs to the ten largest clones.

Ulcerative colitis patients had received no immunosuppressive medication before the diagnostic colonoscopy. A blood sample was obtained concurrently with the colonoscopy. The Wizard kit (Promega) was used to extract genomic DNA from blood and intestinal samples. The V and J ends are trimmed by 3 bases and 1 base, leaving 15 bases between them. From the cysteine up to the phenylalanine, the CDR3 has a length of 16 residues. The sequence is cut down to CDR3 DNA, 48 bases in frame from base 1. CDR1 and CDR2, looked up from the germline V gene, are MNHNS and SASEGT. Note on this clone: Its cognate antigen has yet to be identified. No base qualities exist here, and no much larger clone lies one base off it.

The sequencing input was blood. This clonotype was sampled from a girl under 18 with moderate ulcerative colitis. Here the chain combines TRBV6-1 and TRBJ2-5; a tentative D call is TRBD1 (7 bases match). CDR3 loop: CASSDRQGGLQETQYF. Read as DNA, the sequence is TGTGCCAGCAGTGACCGCCAGGGGGGCCTCCAAGAGACCCAGTACTTC.